This record concerns one T cell receptor (beta chain) sequence. The antigen is not known. This sample stems from a study of OX40 agonist ivuxolimab in advanced cancers. Study-wide context: Patients took ivuxolimab, an agonistic anti-OX40 (CD134) antibody. Study-wide findings and caveats: Fewer expanded clones were found on average in CD4+ than in CD8+ T cells.

Patients with autoimmune history or systemic immunosuppression were excluded. Trimming shortened V by 5 bases and J by 2 bases, and 16 bases separated the two germline ends. CDR3 length equals 16 residues. Per the germline V gene, CDR1 is LNHDA and CDR2 is SQIVND (reference sequence). TCRdb's table, derived via immunoSEQ multiplex PCR, lists solely in-frame clones and lacks some. Of about 76,000 clones listed, 85% to 90% are singletons. The receptor's source is an adult with an advanced solid tumor such as melanoma, head and neck, liver or kidney cancer. The rearrangement uses TRBV19 and TRBJ2-1; TRBD1 or TRBD2 may be the D gene (6 bases each). Sequencing used CD4+ or CD8+ T cells sorted from blood, obtained in a trial of the OX40 agonist ivuxolimab. The CDR3 sequence: CASSVEGQRPYNEQFF. The CDR3 DNA is TGTGCCAGTAGTGTGGAGGGACAACGGCCCTACAATGAGCAGTTCTTC.